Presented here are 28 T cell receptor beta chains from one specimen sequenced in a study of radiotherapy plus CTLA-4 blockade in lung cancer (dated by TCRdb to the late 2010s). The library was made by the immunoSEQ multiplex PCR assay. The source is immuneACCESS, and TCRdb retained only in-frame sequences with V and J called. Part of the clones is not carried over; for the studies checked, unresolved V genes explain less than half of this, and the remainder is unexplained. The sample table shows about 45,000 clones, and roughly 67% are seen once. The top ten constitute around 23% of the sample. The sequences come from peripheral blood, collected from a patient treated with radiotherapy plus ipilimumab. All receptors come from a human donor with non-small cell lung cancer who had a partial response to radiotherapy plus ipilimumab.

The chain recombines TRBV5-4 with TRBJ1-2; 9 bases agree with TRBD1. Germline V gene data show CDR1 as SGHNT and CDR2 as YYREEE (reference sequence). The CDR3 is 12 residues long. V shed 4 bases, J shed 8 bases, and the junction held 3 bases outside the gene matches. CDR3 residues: CASSPGQGGYTF. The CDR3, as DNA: TGTGCCAGCAGCCCCGGACAGGGGGGCTACACCTTC.

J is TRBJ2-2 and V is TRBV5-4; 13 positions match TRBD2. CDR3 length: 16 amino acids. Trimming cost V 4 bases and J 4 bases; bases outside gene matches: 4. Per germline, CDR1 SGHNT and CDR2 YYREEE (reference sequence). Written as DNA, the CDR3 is TGTGCCAGCAGCCTCGGACTAGCGGGAGCCACCGGGGAGCTGTTTTTT. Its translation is CASSLGLAGATGELFF.

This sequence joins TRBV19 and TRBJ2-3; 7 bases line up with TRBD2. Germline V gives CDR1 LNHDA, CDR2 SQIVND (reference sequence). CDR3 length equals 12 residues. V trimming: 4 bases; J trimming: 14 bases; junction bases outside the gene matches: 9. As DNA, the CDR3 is TGTGCCAGTAGTAAAACCGGGACTACACCGTATTTT. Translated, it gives CASSKTGTTPYF.

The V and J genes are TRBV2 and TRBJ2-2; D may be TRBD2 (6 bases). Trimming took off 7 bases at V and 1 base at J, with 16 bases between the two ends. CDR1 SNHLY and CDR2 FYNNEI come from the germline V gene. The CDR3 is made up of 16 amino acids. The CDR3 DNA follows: TGTGCCAGCACGAGGGCGGTTAGCGGGAACACCGGGGAGCTGTTTTTT. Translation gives CASTRAVSGNTGELFF. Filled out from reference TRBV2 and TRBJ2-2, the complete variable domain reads EPEVTQTPSHQVTQMGQEVILRCVPISNHLYFYWYRQILGQKVEFLVSFYNNEISEKSEIFDDQFSVERPDGSNFTLKIRSTKLEDSAMYFCASTRAVSGNTGELFFGEGSRLTVL.

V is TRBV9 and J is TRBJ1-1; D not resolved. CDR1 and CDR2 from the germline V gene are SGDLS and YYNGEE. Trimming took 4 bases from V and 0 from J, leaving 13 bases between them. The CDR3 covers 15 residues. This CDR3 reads CASSPRGLMNTEAFF. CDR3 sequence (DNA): TGTGCCAGCAGCCCCCGAGGACTGATGAACACTGAAGCTTTCTTT.

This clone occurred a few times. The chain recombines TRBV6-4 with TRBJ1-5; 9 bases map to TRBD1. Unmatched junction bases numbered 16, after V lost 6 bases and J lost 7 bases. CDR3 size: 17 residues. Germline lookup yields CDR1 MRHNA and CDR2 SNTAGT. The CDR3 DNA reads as TGTGCCAGCAGATCGGGACAGGGAGACCGTAATCACCAGCCCCAGCATTTT. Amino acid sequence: CASRSGQGDRNHQPQHF.

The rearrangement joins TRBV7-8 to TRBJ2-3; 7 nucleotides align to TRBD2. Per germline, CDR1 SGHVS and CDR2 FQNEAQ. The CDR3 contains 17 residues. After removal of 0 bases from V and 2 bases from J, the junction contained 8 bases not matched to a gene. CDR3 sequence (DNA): TGTGCCAGCAGCTTAGCGGGAGGGCCTTTCAACACAGATACGCAGTATTTT. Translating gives CASSLAGGPFNTDTQYF.

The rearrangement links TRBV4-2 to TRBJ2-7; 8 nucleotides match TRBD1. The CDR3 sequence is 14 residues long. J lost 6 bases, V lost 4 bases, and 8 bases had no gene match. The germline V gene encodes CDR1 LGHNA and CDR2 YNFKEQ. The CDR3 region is CASSLPDREAEQYF. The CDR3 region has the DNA TGTGCCAGCAGCCTACCGGACAGGGAGGCCGAGCAGTACTTC.

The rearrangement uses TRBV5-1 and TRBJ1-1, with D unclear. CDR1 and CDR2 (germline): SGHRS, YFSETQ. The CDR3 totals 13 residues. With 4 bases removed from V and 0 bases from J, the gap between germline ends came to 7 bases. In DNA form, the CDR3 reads TGCGCCAGCAGCCCCGGGATGAACACTGAAGCTTTCTTT. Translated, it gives CASSPGMNTEAFF.

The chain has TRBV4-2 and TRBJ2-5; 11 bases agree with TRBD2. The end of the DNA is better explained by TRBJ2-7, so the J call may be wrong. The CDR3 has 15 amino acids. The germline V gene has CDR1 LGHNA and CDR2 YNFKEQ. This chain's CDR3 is CASSQRTSGLHEQYF. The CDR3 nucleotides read TGTGCCAGCAGCCAACGGACTAGCGGGCTCCACGAGCAGTACTTC.

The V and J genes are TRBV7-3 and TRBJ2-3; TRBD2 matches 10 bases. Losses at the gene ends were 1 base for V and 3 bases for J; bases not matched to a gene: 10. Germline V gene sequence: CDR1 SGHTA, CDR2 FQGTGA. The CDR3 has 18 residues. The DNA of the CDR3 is TGTGCCAGCAGCTTAAAGTCTAGCGGGAGAGGTTTAACAGATACGCAGTATTTT. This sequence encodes CASSLKSSGRGLTDTQYF. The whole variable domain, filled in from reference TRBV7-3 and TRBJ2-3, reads GAGVSQTPSNKVTEKGKYVELRCDPISGHTALYWYRQSLGQGPEFLIYFQGTGAADDSGLPNDRFFAVRPEGSVSTLKIQRTERGDSAVYLCASSLKSSGRGLTDTQYFGPGTRLTVL.

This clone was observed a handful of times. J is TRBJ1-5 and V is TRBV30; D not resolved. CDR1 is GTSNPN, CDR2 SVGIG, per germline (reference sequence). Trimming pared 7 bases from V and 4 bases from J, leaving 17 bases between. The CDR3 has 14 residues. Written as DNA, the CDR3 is TGTGCCTTAACTAAAGGTGGCGCGAATCAGCCCCAGCATTTT. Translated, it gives CALTKGGANQPQHF. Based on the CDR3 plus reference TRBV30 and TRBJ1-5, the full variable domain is SQTIHQWPATLVQPVGSPLSLECTVEGTSNPNLYWYRQAAGRGLQLLFYSVGIGQISSEVPQNLSASRPQDRQFILSSKKLLLSDSGFYLCALTKGGANQPQHFGDGTRLSIL.

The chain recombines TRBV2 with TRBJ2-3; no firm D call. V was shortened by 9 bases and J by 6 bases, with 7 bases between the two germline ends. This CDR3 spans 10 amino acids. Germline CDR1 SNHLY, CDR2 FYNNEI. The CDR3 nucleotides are TGTGCCAGTGACACGGATACGCAGTATTTT. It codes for CASDTDTQYF. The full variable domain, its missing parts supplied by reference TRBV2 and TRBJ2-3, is EPEVTQTPSHQVTQMGQEVILRCVPISNHLYFYWYRQILGQKVEFLVSFYNNEISEKSEIFDDQFSVERPDGSNFTLKIRSTKLEDSAMYFCASDTDTQYFGPGTRLTVL.

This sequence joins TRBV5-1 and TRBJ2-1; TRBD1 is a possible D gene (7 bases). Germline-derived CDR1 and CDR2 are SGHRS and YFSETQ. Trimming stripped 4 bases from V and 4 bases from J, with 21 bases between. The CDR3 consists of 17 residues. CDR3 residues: CASSRLARDSLYNEQFF. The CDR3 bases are TGCGCCAGCAGCCGCCTCGCGCGGGACAGCCTTTACAATGAGCAGTTCTTC.

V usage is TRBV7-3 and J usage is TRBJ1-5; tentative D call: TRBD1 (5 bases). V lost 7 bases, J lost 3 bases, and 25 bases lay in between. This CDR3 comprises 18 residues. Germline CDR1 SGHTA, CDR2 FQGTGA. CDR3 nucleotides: TGTGCCAGCACGGGTACGGGATCCGTGGGGGAGGTCAATCAGCCCCAGCATTTT. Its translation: CASTGTGSVGEVNQPQHF.

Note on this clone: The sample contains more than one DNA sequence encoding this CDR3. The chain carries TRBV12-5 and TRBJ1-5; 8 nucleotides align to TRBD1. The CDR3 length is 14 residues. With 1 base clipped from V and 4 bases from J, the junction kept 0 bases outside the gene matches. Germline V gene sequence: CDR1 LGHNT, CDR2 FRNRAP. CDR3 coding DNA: TGTGCTAGTGGTTTGGGGACAGGGAATCAGCCCCAGCATTTT. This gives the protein CASGLGTGNQPQHF. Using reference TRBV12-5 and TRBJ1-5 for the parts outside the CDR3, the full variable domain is DARVTQTPRHKVTEMGQEVTMRCQPILGHNTVFWYRQTMMQGLELLAYFRNRAPLDDSGMPKDRFSAEMPDATLATLKIQPSEPRDSAVYFCASGLGTGNQPQHFGDGTRLSIL.

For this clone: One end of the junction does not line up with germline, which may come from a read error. In nucleotides, the CDR3 is TGTGCCAGCAGCCTAGGGGGTGAGGACTTCACAGATACGCAGTATTTT. Protein product: CASSLGGEDFTDTQYF. The chain recombines TRBV13 with TRBJ2-3; D is possibly TRBD1 (6 bases). This CDR3 is 16 amino acids long. Germline lookup yields CDR1 PRHDT and CDR2 FYEKMQ (reference sequence). Complete variable domain (other parts from reference TRBV13 and TRBJ2-3): AAGVIQSPRHLIKEKRETATLKCYPIPRHDTVYWYQQGPGQDPQFLISFYEKMQSDKGSIPDRFSAQQFSDYHSELNMSSLELGDSALYFCASSLGGEDFTDTQYFGPGTRLTVL.

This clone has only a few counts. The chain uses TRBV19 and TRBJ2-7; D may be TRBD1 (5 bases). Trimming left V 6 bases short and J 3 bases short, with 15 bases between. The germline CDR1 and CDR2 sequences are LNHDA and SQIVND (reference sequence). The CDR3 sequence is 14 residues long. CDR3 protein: CASSPGQGGYEQYF. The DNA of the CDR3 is TGTGCCAGTAGCCCCGGCCAGGGCGGCTACGAGCAGTACTTC.

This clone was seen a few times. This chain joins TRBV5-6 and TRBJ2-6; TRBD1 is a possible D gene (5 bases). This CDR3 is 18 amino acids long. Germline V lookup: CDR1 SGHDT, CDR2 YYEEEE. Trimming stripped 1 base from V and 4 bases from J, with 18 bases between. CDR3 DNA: TGTGCCAGCAGCTTGCGGGTAGGCAGGGTTCACGGGGCCAACGTCCTGACTTTC. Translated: CASSLRVGRVHGANVLTF.

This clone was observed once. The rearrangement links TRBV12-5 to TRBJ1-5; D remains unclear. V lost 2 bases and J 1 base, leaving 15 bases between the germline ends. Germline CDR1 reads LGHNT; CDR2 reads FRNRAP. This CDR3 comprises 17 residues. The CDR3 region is CASGLQATPRSNQPQHF. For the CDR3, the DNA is TGTGCTAGTGGTTTGCAAGCGACCCCTAGGAGCAATCAGCCCCAGCATTTT.

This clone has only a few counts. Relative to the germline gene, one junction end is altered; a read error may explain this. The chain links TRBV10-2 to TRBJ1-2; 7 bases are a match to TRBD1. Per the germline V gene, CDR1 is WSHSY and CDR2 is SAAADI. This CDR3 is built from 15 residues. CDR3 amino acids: CASSFSTGIPRGYTF. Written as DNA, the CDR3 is TGTGCCAGCAGTTTCTCGACAGGGATCCCCCGGGGCTACACCTTC.

CDR3 DNA sequence: TGTGCCAGCAGTGAAATAGTCACAGGGTCGCGCAATGAGCAGTTCTTC. It specifies CASSEIVTGSRNEQFF. The V and J genes are TRBV2 and TRBJ2-1; TRBD1 is a possible D gene (6 bases). V lost 2 bases, J lost 6 bases, and 17 bases lay in between. Germline lookup yields CDR1 SNHLY and CDR2 FYNNEI. The CDR3 has 16 residues.

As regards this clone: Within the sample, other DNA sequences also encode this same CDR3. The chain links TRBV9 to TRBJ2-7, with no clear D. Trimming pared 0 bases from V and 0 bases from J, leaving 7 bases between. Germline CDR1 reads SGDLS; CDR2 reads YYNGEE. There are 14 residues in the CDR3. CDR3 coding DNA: TGTGCCAGCAGCGTAGGGTCTAGCTCCTACGAGCAGTACTTC. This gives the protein CASSVGSSSYEQYF.

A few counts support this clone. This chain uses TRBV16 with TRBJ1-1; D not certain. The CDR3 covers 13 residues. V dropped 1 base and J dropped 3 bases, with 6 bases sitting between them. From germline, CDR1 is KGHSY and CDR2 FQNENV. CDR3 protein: CASSQLRDTEAFF. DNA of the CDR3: TGTGCCAGCAGCCAATTGAGGGACACTGAAGCTTTCTTT.

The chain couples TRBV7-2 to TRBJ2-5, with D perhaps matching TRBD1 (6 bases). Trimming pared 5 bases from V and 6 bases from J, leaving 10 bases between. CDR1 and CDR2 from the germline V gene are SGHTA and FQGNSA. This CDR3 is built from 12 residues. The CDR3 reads CASSQGSQTQYF. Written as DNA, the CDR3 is TGTGCCAGCAGCCAGGGGTCACAGACCCAGTACTTC.

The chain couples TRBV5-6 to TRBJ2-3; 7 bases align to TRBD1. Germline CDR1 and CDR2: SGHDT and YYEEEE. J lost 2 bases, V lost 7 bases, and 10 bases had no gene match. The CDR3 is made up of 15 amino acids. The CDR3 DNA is TGTGCCAGCCGCCGAGGGGGCCGCCTCACAGATACGCAGTATTTT. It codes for CASRRGGRLTDTQYF.

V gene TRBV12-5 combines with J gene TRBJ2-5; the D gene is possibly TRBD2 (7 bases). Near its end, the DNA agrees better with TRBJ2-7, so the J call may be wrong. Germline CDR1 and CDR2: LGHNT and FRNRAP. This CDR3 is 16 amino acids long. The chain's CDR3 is CASGLPQGGYSYEQYF. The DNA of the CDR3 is TGTGCTAGTGGTTTGCCACAGGGAGGGTACTCCTACGAGCAGTACTTC.

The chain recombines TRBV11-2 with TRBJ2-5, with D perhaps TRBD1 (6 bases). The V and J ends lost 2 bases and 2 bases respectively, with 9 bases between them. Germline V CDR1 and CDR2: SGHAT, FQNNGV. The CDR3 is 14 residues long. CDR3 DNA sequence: TGTGCCAGCAGCTTACGGGACAATCAAGAGACCCAGTACTTC. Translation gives CASSLRDNQETQYF.